The 17 T cell receptor beta chains below were found in one sample sequenced in a study of T cells in Graves' hyperthyroidism and ophthalmopathy. Amplification of TCR beta CDR3 regions used RNA as the template. Researchers ran a first-round RT-PCR on the TCR CDR3 using the HTBI primer set. TCRdb itself ran the multiplex PCR reads through MiXCR, one entry per CDR3 protein. The sample holds hundreds of thousands of distinct CDR3 sequences; roughly 14% are singletons and the top ten take approximately 23%. The specimen was blood. Receptor source: a woman younger than 45 with Graves' hyperthyroidism.

This clonotype was counted ten times or more. This chain joins TRBV20-1 and TRBJ2-7, with TRBD2 identical over 7 bases. CDR3 size: 14 residues. The trim removed 4 bases at V and 3 bases at J, leaving 9 bases unmatched. Per germline, CDR1 DFQATT and CDR2 SNEGSKA (reference sequence). The CDR3 DNA is TGCAGTGCTATCCCGCGGGAGTTCGTCTACGAGCAGTACTTC. Amino acids: CSAIPREFVYEQYF.

This clonotype was recorded many times. The V call is TRBV15, the J call TRBJ2-7; D gene uncertain. Germline CDR1 LNHNV, CDR2 YYDKDF (reference sequence). V lost 0 bases to trimming and J lost 0 bases, with 9 bases between them. CDR3 length: 15 amino acids. The CDR3 loop reads CATSRERQSSYEQYF. The CDR3 DNA follows: TGTGCCACCAGCAGAGAACGGCAGAGCTCCTACGAGCAGTACTTC.

Ten or more counts support this clonotype. The chain carries TRBV12-3 or TRBV12-4 and TRBJ2-3; 12 positions agree with TRBD2. The CDR3 is made up of 15 amino acids. V dropped 6 bases and J dropped 2; count of bases not matched to a gene: 3. The CDR3 nucleotides are TGTGCCAGCAGCGGGACTAGCGGGTACACAGATACGCAGTATTTT. Amino acids: CASSGTSGYTDTQYF.

There are many counts of this clonotype. The genes are TRBV27 and TRBJ2-3; D is uncertain. Germline CDR1 MNHEY, CDR2 SMNVEV (reference sequence). The CDR3 contains 15 residues. V dropped 0 bases and J dropped 0 bases, with 7 bases sitting between them. CDR3: CASSLSITSTDTQYF. CDR3 DNA: TGTGCCAGCAGTTTATCGATCACTAGCACAGATACGCAGTATTTT.

This clonotype was found many times. The chain uses TRBV11-2 and TRBJ1-2; unclear D gene. The CDR3 runs 13 residues. Trimming pared 9 bases from V and 5 bases from J, leaving 16 bases between. From germline, CDR1 is SGHAT and CDR2 FQNNGV. As DNA, the CDR3 is TGTGCCAGTCAGGACTTCTATAGATATGGCTACACCTTC. Protein sequence: CASQDFYRYGYTF. The variable domain in full, completed from reference TRBV11-2 and TRBJ1-2, reads EAGVAQSPRYKIIEKRQSVAFWCNPISGHATLYWYQQILGQGPKLLIQFQNNGVVDDSQLPKDRFSAERLKGVDSTLKIQPAKLEDSAVYLCASQDFYRYGYTFGSGTRLTVV.

The chain employs TRBV24-1 and TRBJ1-4; D gene ambiguous. There are 10 residues in the CDR3. The germline gives CDR1 KGHDR, CDR2 SFDVKD. Trimming took 12 bases from V and 7 from J, leaving 8 bases between them. CDR3 protein: CAARTEKLFF. CDR3 DNA sequence: TGTGCCGCGAGGACTGAAAAACTGTTTTTT.

Worth noting for this clonotype: This may be a read error: a much more frequent sequence differs by one nucleotide. J is TRBJ2-3 and V is TRBV20-1, with a possible D match to TRBD2 (5 bases). CDR1 and CDR2 from the germline V gene are DFQATT and SNEGSKA (reference sequence). CDR3 length: 17 amino acids. DNA of the CDR3: TGCAGTGCTAGAGACGCCCGCATAGCGACACACACAGATACGGAGTATTTT. This codes for CSARDARIATHTDTEYF.

The chain links TRBV6-1 to TRBJ2-5; 10 positions agree with TRBD1. Losses at the gene ends were 4 bases for V and 1 base for J; bases not matched to a gene: 3. There are 15 residues in the CDR3. CDR1 MNHNS and CDR2 SASEGT come from the germline V gene. CDR3 sequence (DNA): TGTGCCAGCAGTGCCGGGACAGGGGTCCAAGAGACCCAGTACTTC. Protein sequence: CASSAGTGVQETQYF.

This clonotype was recorded a few times. The chain uses TRBV12-3 or TRBV12-4 and TRBJ2-7, with D possibly TRBD2 on 6 matching bases. Trimming pared 6 bases from V and 7 bases from J, leaving 16 bases between. The CDR3 covers 13 residues. For the CDR3, the DNA is TGTGCCAGCAGCCCCGGGACTGTGGGGGAGCAGTACTTC. Translation gives CASSPGTVGEQYF.

V is TRBV30 and J is TRBJ1-1; D may be TRBD1 (6 bases). Trimming shortened V by 4 bases and J by 3 bases, and 15 bases separated the two germline ends. Germline V gene sequence: CDR1 GTSNPN, CDR2 SVGIG (reference sequence). The CDR3 contains 14 residues. The CDR3 nucleotides read TGTGCCTGGATCCTCTTCACAGGGTACACTGAAGCTTTCTTT. Encoded protein: CAWILFTGYTEAFF.

This clonotype was found many times. This chain links TRBV12-3 or TRBV12-4 with TRBJ2-2, with a weak D call TRBD2 (5 bases). V was shortened by 0 bases and J by 7 bases, with 12 bases between the two germline ends. The CDR3 loop spans 15 amino acids. In nucleotides, the CDR3 is TGTGCCAGCAGTTTAGCGCTGGGAGCCCTCGGGGAGCTGTTTTTT. Its translation: CASSLALGALGELFF.

This clonotype has a count of ten or more. The chain uses TRBV28 and TRBJ1-1; D is unclear. Germline CDR1 MDHEN, CDR2 SYDVKM. V lost 6 bases, J lost 10 bases, and 15 bases lay in between. The CDR3 is 12 residues long. The chain's CDR3 is CASRRVLSGAFF. The CDR3 DNA reads TGTGCCAGCAGAAGAGTCCTCAGTGGAGCTTTCTTT.

This clonotype showed up just a few times. This chain joins TRBV6-1 and TRBJ1-1; a weak D match, TRBD1 (6 bases). Between the trimmed V and J ends, which lost 4 bases and 2 bases, there was a span of 11 bases. Germline CDR1 is MNHNS and CDR2 is SASEGT. This CDR3 is built from 14 residues. The CDR3 bases are TGTGCCAGCAGTGTAGGACAGATAAACACTGAAGCTTTCTTT. Translating gives CASSVGQINTEAFF.

The table lists this clonotype with many counts. J is TRBJ2-5 and V is TRBV7-3; maybe TRBD2 (5 bases). Trimming took off 4 bases at V and 2 bases at J, with 8 bases between the two ends. The length of the CDR3 is 13 residues. Germline-derived CDR1 and CDR2 are SGHTA and FQGTGA. For the CDR3, the DNA is TGTGCCAGCAGCTCTAGCCTACAAGAGACCCAGTACTTC. Residues: CASSSSLQETQYF.

This clonotype appeared many times. The rearrangement joins TRBV5-1 to TRBJ2-7, with 9 bases matching TRBD2. With V trimmed by 4 bases and J by 2 bases, 7 bases remained unmatched. The CDR3 loop spans 15 amino acids. Germline V lookup: CDR1 SGHRS, CDR2 YFSETQ. CDR3 bases: TGCGCCAGCAGCAAAACCGGGACTAGCACCTACGAGCAGTACTTC. Its protein is CASSKTGTSTYEQYF.

The V call is TRBV9, the J call TRBJ1-5; weak D call: TRBD1 (6 bases). Trimming removed 2 bases from V and 5 bases from J, with 11 bases in between. The length of the CDR3 is 14 residues. The germline gives CDR1 SGDLS, CDR2 YYNGEE. The CDR3 spells CASSVGQRDQPQHF. CDR3 DNA: TGTGCCAGCAGCGTTGGACAGAGAGATCAGCCCCAGCATTTT.

The table lists this clonotype with many counts. The chain recombines TRBV12-3 or TRBV12-4 with TRBJ1-5; D possibly corresponds to TRBD1 (5 bases). V shed 6 bases and J shed 3 bases, with 12 bases lying between them. CDR3 length: 14 residues. The CDR3 reads CASSLPGPNQPQHF. The CDR3 bases are TGTGCCAGCAGCCTACCGGGACCCAATCAGCCCCAGCATTTT.